This passage covers 31 T cell receptor beta chains from one sample sequenced in a study of CD8 T cells in ankylosing spondylitis. The study's findings and limits: A TCR beta motif made of several highly homologous variants seemed typical of ankylosing spondylitis blood.

TCRdb fed the 5' RACE reads into MiXCR, producing one record per CDR3 protein. The table shows approximately 520,000 distinct CDR3 sequences, with 5.3% occurring only once. For these receptors, no antigen is known. The sequenced material came from blood, either unsorted or a sorted T cell fraction (not recorded which). Receptors originate from a male donor with ankylosing spondylitis.

This clonotype was counted at least ten times. This chain links TRBV10-3 with TRBJ2-7, with TRBD1 identical over 8 bases. V shed 6 bases and J 4 bases; nucleotides not matched to a gene: 2. This CDR3 region has 12 residues. Germline V gives CDR1 ENHRY, CDR2 SYGVKD. Here the CDR3 DNA reads TGTGCCATCAGGGACAGGGAATACGAGCAGTACTTC. Protein: CAIRDREYEQYF.

This clonotype was seen at least ten times. This chain links TRBV3-1 with TRBJ1-4; 9 bases agree with TRBD1. The CDR3 contains 14 residues. Germline V gene data show CDR1 as LGHDT and CDR2 as YNNKEL (reference sequence). The junction had 1 base not matched to a gene; V was cut back by 2 bases and J by 6 bases. This chain's CDR3 is CASSQRQGDEKLFF. Here the CDR3 DNA reads TGTGCCAGCAGCCAACGACAGGGGGATGAAAAACTGTTTTTT.

Only a few counts were recorded for this clonotype. This chain connects TRBV29-1 to TRBJ2-3, with D uncertain. The CDR3 contains 13 residues. Germline CDR1 reads SQVTM; CDR2 reads ANQGSEA. V gave up 4 bases and J gave up 2 bases, with 10 bases separating them. The CDR3, as DNA: TGCAGCGTTGGTAAGATTCTCACAGATACGCAGTATTTT. This codes for CSVGKILTDTQYF.

This clonotype was picked up many times. V and J are TRBV10-3 and TRBJ2-1; D unresolved. Germline CDR1 and CDR2: ENHRY and SYGVKD. The CDR3 has 13 residues. Trimming left V 0 bases short and J 8 bases short, with 8 bases between. CDR3 amino acids: CAISESGSHEQFF. CDR3 bases: TGTGCCATCAGTGAGTCGGGAAGCCATGAGCAGTTCTTC.

In this sample, this clonotype turned up many times. The gene calls are TRBV6-1 and TRBJ2-2, with TRBD2 identical over 10 bases. V dropped 5 bases and J dropped 1; count of bases not matched to a gene: 4. The CDR3 loop spans 16 amino acids. Germline V gene lookup returns CDR1 MNHNS and CDR2 SASEGT. The CDR3 DNA sequence: TGTGCCAGCAGTCGACGGACTAGCGGGAACACCGGGGAGCTGTTTTTT. Amino acids: CASSRRTSGNTGELFF.

This clonotype was detected ten times or more. V is TRBV3-1 and J is TRBJ1-1, with TRBD1 matching 7 bases. Germline-derived CDR1 and CDR2 are LGHDT and YNNKEL (reference sequence). The V and J ends lost 4 bases and 4 bases, in that order; junction bases with no gene match: 0. This CDR3 contains 12 residues. CDR3 nucleotides: TGTGCCAGCAGCCGGGACAGCACTGAAGCTTTCTTT. Translating it yields CASSRDSTEAFF.

At least ten counts were recorded for this clonotype. The chain combines TRBV5-1 with TRBJ1-1; D remains unclear. The CDR3 length is 20 residues. The V end was cut by 3 bases, the J end by 1 base, with 28 bases between. Germline V gene lookup returns CDR1 SGHRS and CDR2 YFSETQ. In DNA form, the CDR3 reads TGCGCCAGCAGCTATAAGGCCCTCAGTGATGTAGGGCTAAGGAACACTGAAGCTTTCTTT. Encoded protein: CASSYKALSDVGLRNTEAFF.

Many counts were recorded for this clonotype. This chain uses TRBV5-1 with TRBJ2-2, with D possibly TRBD1 on 6 matching bases. The CDR3 sequence is 15 residues long. CDR1 is SGHRS, CDR2 YFSETQ, per germline. Trimming took off 4 bases at V and 5 bases at J, with 15 bases between the two ends. This chain's CDR3 is CASSMDSVLTGELFF. CDR3 nucleotide sequence: TGCGCCAGCAGCATGGACAGTGTCCTAACCGGGGAGCTGTTTTTT.

Concerning this clonotype itself: A much larger clone differs by one base, so this may be a read error. V gene TRBV7-3 combines with J gene TRBJ1-1; tentatively, D is TRBD1 (5 bases). Germline CDR1 reads SGHTA; CDR2 reads FQGTGA. The CDR3 runs 13 residues. CDR3 DNA: TGTGCCAGCAGCTTAACGATGGGGGGTGAATCTTTCTTT. It is translated as CASSLTMGGESFF.

This clonotype was counted many times. J is TRBJ2-3 and V is TRBV29-1, with TRBD1 matching 9 bases. Germline-derived CDR1 and CDR2 are SQVTM and ANQGSEA. V dropped 7 bases and J dropped 4; count of bases not matched to a gene: 9. This CDR3 contains 14 residues. CDR3 DNA: TGCAGCGCTGACAGGGGGATGATCGCAGATACGCAGTATTTT. This gives the protein CSADRGMIADTQYF.

A remark on this clonotype: One base away lies a much larger clone, so this may be a sequencing read error. The J gene is TRBJ2-7, the V gene TRBV12-3 or TRBV12-4; D remains unclear. The CDR3 is 14 residues long. V lost 6 bases to trimming and J lost 6 bases, with 18 bases between them. CDR3 amino acids: CASRLSASWSEQYF. The DNA for the CDR3 is TGTGCCAGCAGGTTGTCGGCCTCCTGGAGCGAGCAGTACTTC.

This clonotype was recorded at least ten times. The rearrangement links TRBV4-3 to TRBJ1-5; TRBD1 might be the D (5 bases). CDR1 and CDR2 (germline): LGHNA, YSLEER. CDR3 size: 17 residues. Trimming removed 0 bases from V and 2 bases from J, with 14 bases in between. CDR3 in DNA: TGCGCCAGCAGCCAAGATATCCGGACATTAGGCAATCAGCCCCAGCATTTT. It specifies CASSQDIRTLGNQPQHF.

This clonotype was counted many times. This chain uses TRBV6-2 or TRBV6-3 with TRBJ2-1; TRBD2 matches at 10 bases. This CDR3 comprises 15 residues. Germline CDR1 and CDR2: MNHEY and SVGEGT. Losses at the gene ends were 5 bases for V and 3 bases for J; bases not matched to a gene: 4. CDR3 coding DNA: TGTGCCAGCAGTCCTAGCGGGAGTCTCTACAATGAGCAGTTCTTC. This translates into CASSPSGSLYNEQFF.

The rearrangement uses TRBV7-2 and TRBJ1-5; tentative D call: TRBD1 (5 bases). Germline V lookup: CDR1 SGHTA, CDR2 FQGNSA. The V end was cut by 4 bases, the J end by 0 bases, with 16 bases between. The CDR3 length is 17 residues. The CDR3 loop is CASSWGPIDYSNQPQHF. CDR3 DNA sequence: TGTGCCAGCAGCTGGGGACCTATCGATTATAGCAATCAGCCCCAGCATTTT.

In this sample, this clonotype turned up many times. This chain joins TRBV29-1 and TRBJ2-5, with D uncertain. The CDR3 runs to 15 residues. Germline V lookup: CDR1 SQVTM, CDR2 ANQGSEA. The V end was cut by 4 bases, the J end by 5 bases, with 20 bases between. Here the CDR3 DNA reads TGCAGCGTTGGTGACTTATATCCGAGGCGGGAGACCCAGTACTTC. The encoded protein is CSVGDLYPRRETQYF.

This clonotype appeared many times. This chain links TRBV28 with TRBJ2-2; D might be TRBD2 (6 bases). CDR3 length: 12 residues. V shed 10 bases and J shed 6 bases, with 12 bases lying between them. Per germline, CDR1 MDHEN and CDR2 SYDVKM. CDR3 protein: CATPGEAGELFF. The CDR3 nucleotides read TGTGCCACCCCCGGGGAGGCCGGGGAGCTGTTTTTT.

This clonotype was observed many times. The DNA for the CDR3 is TGTGCCAGCAGTTTAGGAGGGCGGGATGGCTACACCTTC. It specifies CASSLGGRDGYTF. V and J are TRBV12-3 or TRBV12-4 and TRBJ1-2; D unclear. V lost 1 base and J lost 6, with 9 bases in between. The CDR3 is made up of 13 amino acids.

This clonotype was seen ten or more times. The V gene is TRBV6-5, the J gene TRBJ1-2; 7 bases line up with TRBD1. Germline CDR1 and CDR2: MNHEY and SVGAGI. V shed 6 bases and J 4 bases; nucleotides not matched to a gene: 2. The CDR3 contains 12 residues. The chain's CDR3 is CASSNRGYGYTF. As DNA, the CDR3 is TGTGCCAGCAGCAACAGGGGCTATGGCTACACCTTC.

This clonotype was picked up a small number of times. The chain carries TRBV7-9 and TRBJ2-1, with TRBD2 matching over 14 bases. The CDR3 has 13 amino acids. Germline-derived CDR1 and CDR2 are SEHNR and FQNEAQ (reference sequence). Trimming removed 11 bases from V and 6 bases from J; junction bases left unmatched: 3. CDR3 region: CAGGLAGANEQFF. CDR3 in DNA: TGTGCCGGGGGACTAGCGGGAGCCAATGAGCAGTTCTTC.

Ten or more counts support this clonotype. The chain couples TRBV11-1 to TRBJ2-1; TRBD1 is a possible D gene (6 bases). The germline gives CDR1 SGHAT, CDR2 FQDESV (reference sequence). The CDR3 has 18 residues. The V end lost 3 bases, the J end lost 0 bases, and 18 bases lay between the germline ends. For the CDR3, the DNA is TGTGCCAGCAGCTTTAAGAGGACAGTTCCGGCCTCCTACAATGAGCAGTTCTTC. This codes for CASSFKRTVPASYNEQFF.

This clonotype was seen ten or more times. The genes are TRBV20-1 and TRBJ1-5; no reliable D call. Deletions cut 6 bases from V and 5 bases from J, with 23 bases between. Germline lookup yields CDR1 DFQATT and CDR2 SNEGSKA (reference sequence). The CDR3 contains 16 residues. The CDR3: CSAQPRGAGGDQPQHF. The CDR3 DNA follows: TGCAGTGCCCAACCACGGGGAGCGGGTGGGGATCAGCCCCAGCATTTT.

This clonotype was seen ten or more times. The CDR3 reads CSAQSGNSYNEQFF. Here the CDR3 DNA reads TGCAGTGCCCAAAGCGGGAACTCTTACAATGAGCAGTTCTTC. This chain links TRBV20-1 with TRBJ2-1; 7 bases are shared with TRBD2. The V gene end was trimmed by 6 bases and the J gene end by 4 bases; junction bases not matched to a gene: 9. This CDR3 region has 14 residues. Germline loops: CDR1 DFQATT, CDR2 SNEGSKA (reference sequence).

This clonotype was detected many times. V is TRBV6-4 and J is TRBJ1-6; D unresolved. The CDR3 totals 15 residues. Germline-derived CDR1 and CDR2 are MRHNA and SNTAGT. V dropped 5 bases and J dropped 8 bases, with 16 bases sitting between them. The chain's CDR3 is CASSPDRGRDSPLHF. In DNA form, the CDR3 reads TGTGCCAGCAGTCCCGACCGAGGACGAGATTCACCCCTCCACTTT.

This clonotype was seen at least ten times. This sequence joins TRBV7-2 and TRBJ1-2; no firm D call. Trimming pared 1 base from V and 10 bases from J, leaving 19 bases between. The CDR3 consists of 15 residues. Germline CDR1 and CDR2: SGHTA and FQGNSA. The CDR3 DNA sequence: TGTGCCAGCAGCTTAGTGGGTTCGTTGAGTCGGAACTACACCTTC. Residues: CASSLVGSLSRNYTF.

This clonotype occurred many times. The chain recombines TRBV20-1 with TRBJ2-7; 8 nucleotides match TRBD1. V gave up 0 bases and J gave up 5 bases; unmatched junction bases: 9. The germline CDR1 and CDR2 sequences are DFQATT and SNEGSKA (reference sequence). The CDR3 has 15 amino acids. The DNA of the CDR3 is TGCAGTGCTAGAGATCCGGGCGGACAGGGTGACGAGCAGTACTTC. Its translation is CSARDPGGQGDEQYF.

This clonotype was recorded many times. The V call is TRBV11-2, the J call TRBJ2-7; TRBD1 agrees at 7 bases. Trimming at V came to 4 bases and at J to 3 bases, leaving 6 bases not matched to a gene. CDR3 length: 14 residues. Germline assignment: CDR1 SGHAT and CDR2 FQNNGV. This CDR3 reads CASSSGQAGYEQYF. The CDR3, as DNA: TGTGCCAGCAGCTCCGGACAGGCTGGCTACGAGCAGTACTTC.

The V gene is TRBV3-1, the J gene TRBJ2-6; 10 bases are shared with TRBD1. The CDR3 is made up of 18 amino acids. V shed 4 bases and J 0 bases; nucleotides not matched to a gene: 6. Per germline, CDR1 LGHDT and CDR2 YNNKEL (reference sequence). In DNA form, the CDR3 reads TGTGCCAGCAGCCGTCCGGGACAGGGGCACTCTGGGGCCAACGTCCTGACTTTC. Amino acid sequence: CASSRPGQGHSGANVLTF.

This clonotype was counted at least ten times. The chain recombines TRBV15 with TRBJ2-1; either TRBD1 or TRBD2 may supply D (5 bases each). Deletions cut 1 base from V and 16 bases from J, with 20 bases between. The CDR3 is 14 residues long. Germline V CDR1 and CDR2: LNHNV, YYDKDF (reference sequence). The CDR3 nucleotides read TGTGCCACCAGCAGAGGTCCTGAAGCAGGGAGAGGATTCTTC. Its translation: CATSRGPEAGRGFF.

The sample holds many counts of this clonotype. The chain couples TRBV5-1 to TRBJ1-1; D is unresolved. Germline CDR1 reads SGHRS; CDR2 reads YFSETQ. This CDR3 has 15 amino acids. V lost 4 bases, J lost 4 bases, and 17 bases lay in between. DNA of the CDR3: TGCGCCAGCAGCCTCGGTCCCGGAGGCGGCACTGAAGCTTTCTTT. It is translated as CASSLGPGGGTEAFF.

This clonotype was recorded at least ten times. The CDR3 region has the DNA TGTGCCAGCAGTTTGGGGGCCGAAGCTTTCTTT. It translates to CASSLGAEAFF. The rearrangement links TRBV12-3 or TRBV12-4 to TRBJ1-1, with a possible D match to TRBD1 (6 bases). V was clipped by 3 bases and J by 8 bases, with 7 bases between them. The CDR3 extends over 11 amino acids.

This clonotype was seen at least ten times. The gene calls are TRBV5-1 and TRBJ1-2; D remains ambiguous. This CDR3 has 14 amino acids. The germline CDR1 and CDR2 sequences are SGHRS and YFSETQ. Deletions cut 0 bases from V and 7 bases from J, with 13 bases between. The CDR3 bases are TGCGCCAGCAGCTTGGGCCCGGTGGCAGGTGGCTACACCTTC. It codes for CASSLGPVAGGYTF.